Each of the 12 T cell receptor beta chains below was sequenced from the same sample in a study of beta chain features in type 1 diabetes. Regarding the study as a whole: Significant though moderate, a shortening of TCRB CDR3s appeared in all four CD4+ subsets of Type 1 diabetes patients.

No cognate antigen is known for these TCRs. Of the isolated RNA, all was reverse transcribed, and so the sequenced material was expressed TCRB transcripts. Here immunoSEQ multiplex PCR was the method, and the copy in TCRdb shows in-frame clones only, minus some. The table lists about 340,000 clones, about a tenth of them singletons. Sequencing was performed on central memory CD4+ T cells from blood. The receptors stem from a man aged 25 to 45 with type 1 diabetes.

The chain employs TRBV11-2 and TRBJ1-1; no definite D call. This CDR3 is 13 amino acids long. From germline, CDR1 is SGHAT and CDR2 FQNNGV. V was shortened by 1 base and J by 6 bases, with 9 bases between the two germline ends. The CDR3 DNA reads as TGTGCCAGCAGCTTAGCAGAAGCGGCTGAAGCTTTCTTT. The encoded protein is CASSLAEAAEAFF. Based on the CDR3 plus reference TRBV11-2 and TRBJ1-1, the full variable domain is EAGVAQSPRYKIIEKRQSVAFWCNPISGHATLYWYQQILGQGPKLLIQFQNNGVVDDSQLPKDRFSAERLKGVDSTLKIQPAKLEDSAVYLCASSLAEAAEAFFGQGTRLTVV.

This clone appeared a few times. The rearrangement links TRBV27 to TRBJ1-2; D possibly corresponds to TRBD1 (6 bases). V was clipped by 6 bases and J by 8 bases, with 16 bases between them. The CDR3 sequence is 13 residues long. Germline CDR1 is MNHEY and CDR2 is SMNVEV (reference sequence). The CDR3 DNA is TGTGCCAGCAGGGGGACCAGGGGAGGCGGCTACACCTTC. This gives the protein CASRGTRGGGYTF.

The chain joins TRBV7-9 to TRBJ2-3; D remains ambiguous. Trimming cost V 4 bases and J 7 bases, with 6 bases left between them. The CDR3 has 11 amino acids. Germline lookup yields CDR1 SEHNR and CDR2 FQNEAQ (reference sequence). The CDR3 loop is CASSSENTQYF. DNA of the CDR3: TGTGCCAGCAGCTCAGAGAATACGCAGTATTTT.

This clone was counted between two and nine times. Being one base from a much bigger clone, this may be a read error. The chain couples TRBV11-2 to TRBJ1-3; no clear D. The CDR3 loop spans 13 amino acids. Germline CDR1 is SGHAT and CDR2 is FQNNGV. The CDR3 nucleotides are TGTGCCAGCAGCCCCCCCTCGGGAAGCACCATATATTTT. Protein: CASSPPSGSTIYF.

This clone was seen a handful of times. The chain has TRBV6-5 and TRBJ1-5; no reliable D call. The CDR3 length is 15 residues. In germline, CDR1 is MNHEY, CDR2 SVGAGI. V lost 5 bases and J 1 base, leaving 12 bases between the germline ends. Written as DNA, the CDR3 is TGTGCCAGCAGTCCTCCTCGACACAGCAATCAGCCCCAGCATTTT. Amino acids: CASSPPRHSNQPQHF.

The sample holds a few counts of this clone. CDR3 sequence: CASSFHGRNTGELFF. In DNA form, the CDR3 reads TGTGCCAGCAGTTTCCACGGGAGGAACACCGGGGAGCTGTTTTTT. The V and J genes are TRBV27 and TRBJ2-2, with a tentative D call TRBD2 (6 bases). V was shortened by 3 bases and J by 1 base, with 9 bases between the two germline ends. Germline CDR1 is MNHEY and CDR2 is SMNVEV (reference sequence). The CDR3 loop spans 15 amino acids.

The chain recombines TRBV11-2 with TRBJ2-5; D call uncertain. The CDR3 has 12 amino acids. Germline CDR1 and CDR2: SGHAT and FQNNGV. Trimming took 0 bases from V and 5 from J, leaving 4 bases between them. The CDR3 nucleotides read TGTGCCAGCAGCTTAGAATGGGAGACCCAGTACTTC. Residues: CASSLEWETQYF.

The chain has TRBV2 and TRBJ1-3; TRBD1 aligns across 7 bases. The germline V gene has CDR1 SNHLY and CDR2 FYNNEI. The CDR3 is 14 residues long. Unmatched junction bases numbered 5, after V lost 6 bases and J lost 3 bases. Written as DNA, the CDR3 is TGTGCCAGCAGCCCAGGGGGTAGTGGAAACACCATATATTTT. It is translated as CASSPGGSGNTIYF.

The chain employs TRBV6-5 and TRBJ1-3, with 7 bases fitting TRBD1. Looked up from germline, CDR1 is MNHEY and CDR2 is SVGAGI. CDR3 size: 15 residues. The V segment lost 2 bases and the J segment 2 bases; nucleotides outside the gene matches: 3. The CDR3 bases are TGTGCCAGCAGTTACACGCAGGGGGCTGGAAACACCATATATTTT. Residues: CASSYTQGAGNTIYF.

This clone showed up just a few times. The CDR3 DNA reads TGCGCCAGCAGCGGACAGCAATCTGAAAAACTGTTTTTT. It translates to CASSGQQSEKLFF. The J gene is TRBJ1-4, the V gene TRBV5-1, with a tentative D call TRBD1 (6 bases). CDR3 length equals 13 residues. Trimming left V 4 bases short and J 7 bases short, with 11 bases between. The germline V gene encodes CDR1 SGHRS and CDR2 YFSETQ.

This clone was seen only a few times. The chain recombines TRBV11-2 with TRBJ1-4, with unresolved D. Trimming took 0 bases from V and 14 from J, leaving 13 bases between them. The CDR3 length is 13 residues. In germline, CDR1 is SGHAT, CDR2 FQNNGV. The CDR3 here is CASSLDLAANLFF. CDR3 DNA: TGTGCCAGCAGCTTAGATCTGGCGGCGAACCTGTTTTTT.

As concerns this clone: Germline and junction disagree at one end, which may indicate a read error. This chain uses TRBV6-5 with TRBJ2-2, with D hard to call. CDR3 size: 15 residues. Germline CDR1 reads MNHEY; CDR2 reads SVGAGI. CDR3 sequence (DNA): TGTGCCGGCAGTTACGGCCATAGCCTTGGCGGGGAGCTGTTTTTT. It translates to CAGSYGHSLGGELFF.